This T cell receptor (beta chain) was captured in a study of blood T cell repertoires in COVID-19. The wider study: Sites across the United States, Italy and Spain contributed samples from acute and convalescent COVID-19. PBMCs, B-cell-depleted T cells, or T cells provided the cDNA or gDNA that made up the material.

V lost 5 bases and J 3 bases, leaving 5 bases between the germline ends. The germline V gene encodes CDR1 SGHAT and CDR2 FQNNGV. The CDR3 runs to 11 residues. In the original workflow: Quantification of nucleated cells was approximated via reference gene primer amplification. Generated by immunoSEQ multiplex PCR, the TCRdb table keeps only in-frame clones and is missing some. The DNA gave D and trimming, while V, J and clone size come from that table. The sample contains 160,000 or so clones, 90% of which appear only once. The rearrangement links TRBV11-2 to TRBJ2-7; D is undetermined. This sequence was found in a man in his 60s with active or convalescent COVID-19. The sequenced sample consisted of peripheral blood. The DNA of the CDR3 is TGTGCCAGCAGCCCGTACTACGAGCAGTACTTC. Protein sequence: CASSPYYEQYF.